One sample yielded the 8 T cell receptor beta chains listed below, sequenced in a study of graft-versus-host responses after intestinal transplantation. Method: immunoSEQ multiplex PCR; TCRdb's copy keeps in-frame clones and lacks some. The sample records 9,000 to 10,000 clones, 25% to 30% being singletons. The input for sequencing was alloreactive CD4+ T cells from a mixed lymphocyte reaction culture, taken before intestinal transplant. Regarding subset: CFSE-low proliferating T cells sorted from roughly 6-day pre-transplant mixed lymphocyte reaction (GvH or HvG direction). The receptors originated from a human patient who received an intestinal transplant.

A few counts support this clone. The V and J genes are TRBV27 and TRBJ1-2, with D possibly matching TRBD1 (5 bases). Trimming took off 5 bases at V and 5 bases at J, with 18 bases between the two ends. There are 15 residues in the CDR3. Per germline, CDR1 MNHEY and CDR2 SMNVEV (reference sequence). DNA for the CDR3: TGTGCCAGCAGTGAATTAGCGGGGCTTGATTATGGCTACACCTTC. As protein: CASSELAGLDYGYTF.

This rearrangement joins TRBV4-1 to TRBJ2-7; 11 nucleotides match TRBD1. J was trimmed by 3 bases and V by 4 bases; bases with no gene match: 2. Germline assignment: CDR1 MGHRA and CDR2 YSYEKL. The CDR3 is 14 amino acids. The CDR3 sequence is CASSPGTGGYEQYF. CDR3 nucleotides: TGCGCCAGCAGCCCTGGGACAGGGGGCTACGAGCAGTACTTC.

This clone is labeled as medium-sized. The chain employs TRBV5-1 and TRBJ2-1; a possible D gene is TRBD2 (5 bases). The germline V gene has CDR1 SGHRS and CDR2 YFSETQ. This CDR3 spans 15 amino acids. Between the trimmed V and J ends, which lost 4 bases and 1 base, there was a span of 12 bases. The CDR3 protein is CASSIGLGSYNEQFF. The DNA for the CDR3 is TGCGCCAGCAGCATCGGACTGGGATCCTACAATGAGCAGTTCTTC.

In DNA form, the CDR3 reads TGTGCCAGCAGCTTGGCTGAGGGAGTAGGGGGTGAGCAGTTCTTC. Residues: CASSLAEGVGGEQFF. The chain couples TRBV5-5 to TRBJ2-1, with a tentative D call TRBD1 (6 bases). Looked up from germline, CDR1 is SGHKS and CDR2 is YYEKEE (reference sequence). The CDR3 length is 15 residues. Trimming cost V 0 bases and J 9 bases, with 16 bases left between them. Full variable domain (missing parts from reference TRBV5-5 and TRBJ2-1): DAGVTQSPTHLIKTRGQQVTLRCSPISGHKSVSWYQQVLGQGPQFIFQYYEKEERGRGNFPDRFSARQFPNYSSELNVNALLLGDSALYLCASSLAEGVGGEQFFGPGTRLTVL.

Sample share makes this clone medium-sized (0.01 to 0.1%). The rearrangement links TRBV2 to TRBJ1-1, with D perhaps TRBD1 (6 bases). V lost 6 bases to trimming and J lost 11 bases, with 22 bases between them. The CDR3 is 14 residues long. The germline CDR1 and CDR2 sequences are SNHLY and FYNNEI. The CDR3 is CASRGGRQVAVAFF. The CDR3 DNA reads TGTGCCAGCAGGGGAGGACGACAGGTCGCGGTGGCTTTCTTT.

This clone ranks as medium-sized. The chain carries TRBV7-9 and TRBJ2-1; D gene ambiguous. Per germline, CDR1 SEHNR and CDR2 FQNEAQ (reference sequence). Trimming removed 1 base at V and 10 bases at J, with 8 bases between. CDR3 length: 12 residues. The CDR3 DNA follows: TGTGCCAGCAGCTTAGTGGCCTGGGAGCAGTTCTTC. This codes for CASSLVAWEQFF.

The CDR3 reads CASRIGGTRQETQYF. The CDR3 nucleotides read TGTGCCAGCAGAATCGGAGGGACCCGCCAAGAGACCCAGTACTTC. The chain couples TRBV7-8 to TRBJ2-5; tentatively, D is TRBD2 (6 bases). The CDR3 has 15 residues. CDR1 and CDR2 from the germline V gene are SGHVS and FQNEAQ. The V and J ends lost 6 bases and 1 base respectively, with 15 bases between them. Variable domain in full (rest from reference TRBV7-8 and TRBJ2-5): GAGVSQSPRYKVAKRGQDVALRCDPISGHVSLFWYQQALGQGPEFLTYFQNEAQLDKSGLPSDRFFAERPEGSVSTLKIQRTQQEDSAVYLCASRIGGTRQETQYFGPGTRLLVL.

The genes are TRBV10-3 and TRBJ2-3; 11 positions match TRBD2. V lost 4 bases, J lost 3 bases, and 3 bases stayed unmatched. CDR1 and CDR2 (germline): ENHRY, SYGVKD. CDR3 length equals 15 residues. CDR3 protein: CAISAGTSGTDTQYF. The DNA of the CDR3 is TGTGCCATCAGTGCCGGGACTAGCGGTACAGATACGCAGTATTTT.